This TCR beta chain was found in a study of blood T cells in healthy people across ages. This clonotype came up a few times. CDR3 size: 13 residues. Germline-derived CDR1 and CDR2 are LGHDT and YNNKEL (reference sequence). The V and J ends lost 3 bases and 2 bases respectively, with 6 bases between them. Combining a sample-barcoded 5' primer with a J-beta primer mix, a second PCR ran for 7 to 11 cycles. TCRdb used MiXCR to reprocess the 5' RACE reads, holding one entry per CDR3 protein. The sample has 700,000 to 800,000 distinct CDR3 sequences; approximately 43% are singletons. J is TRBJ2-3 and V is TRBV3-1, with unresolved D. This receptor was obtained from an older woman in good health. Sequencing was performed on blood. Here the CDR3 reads CASSHLTTDTQYF. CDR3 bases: TGTGCCAGCAGCCACCTGACCACAGATACGCAGTATTTT.